Sequencing of this TCR beta chain was carried out in a study of response to subunit inactivated influenza vaccine. This clonotype appeared a few times. The trim removed 6 bases at V and 5 bases at J, leaving 8 bases unmatched. The germline gives CDR1 SNHLY, CDR2 FYNNEI. This CDR3 is built from 15 residues. TCRdb reanalysed the RT-PCR reads using MiXCR and keeps one entry per CDR3 protein. The sample includes about 530,000 distinct CDR3 sequences, roughly 10% of them seen just once. The gene calls are TRBV2 and TRBJ2-2, with 8 bases lining up with TRBD1. The sample was PBMCs from blood, taken on the day of vaccination. This clonotype originated in a man aged 45-60 years who received an inactivated influenza vaccine. CDR3 nucleotides: TGTGCCAGCAGCCTGGACAGGGCTGGGACCGGGGAGCTGTTTTTT. This sequence encodes CASSLDRAGTGELFF.